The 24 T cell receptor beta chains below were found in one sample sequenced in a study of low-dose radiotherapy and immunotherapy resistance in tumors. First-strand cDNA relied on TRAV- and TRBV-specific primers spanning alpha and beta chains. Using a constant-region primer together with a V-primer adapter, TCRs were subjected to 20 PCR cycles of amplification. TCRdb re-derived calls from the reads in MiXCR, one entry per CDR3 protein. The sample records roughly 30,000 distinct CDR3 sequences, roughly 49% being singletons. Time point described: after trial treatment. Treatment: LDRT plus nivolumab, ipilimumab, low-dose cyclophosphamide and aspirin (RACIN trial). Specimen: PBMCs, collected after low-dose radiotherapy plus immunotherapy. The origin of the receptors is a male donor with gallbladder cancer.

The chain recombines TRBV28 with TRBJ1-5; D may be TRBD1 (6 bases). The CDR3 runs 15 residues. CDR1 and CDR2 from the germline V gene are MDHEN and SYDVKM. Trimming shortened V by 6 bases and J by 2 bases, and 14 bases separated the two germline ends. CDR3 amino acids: CASRSRGRGNQPQHF. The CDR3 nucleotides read TGTGCCAGCAGAAGCAGGGGAAGGGGCAATCAGCCCCAGCATTTT.

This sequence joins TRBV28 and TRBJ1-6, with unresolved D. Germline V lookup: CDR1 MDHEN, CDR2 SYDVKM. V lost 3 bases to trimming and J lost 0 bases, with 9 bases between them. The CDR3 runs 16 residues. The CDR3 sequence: CASSFASSSYNSPLHF. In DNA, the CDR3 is TGTGCCAGCAGTTTTGCTTCAAGCTCCTATAATTCACCCCTCCACTTT.

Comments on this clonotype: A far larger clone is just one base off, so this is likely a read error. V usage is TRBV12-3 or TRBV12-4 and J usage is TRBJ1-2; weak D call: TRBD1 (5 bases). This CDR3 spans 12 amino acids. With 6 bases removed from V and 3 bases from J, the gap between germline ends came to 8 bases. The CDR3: CASRQDHYGYTF. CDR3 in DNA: TGTGCCAGCAGACAGGACCACTATGGCTACACCTTC.

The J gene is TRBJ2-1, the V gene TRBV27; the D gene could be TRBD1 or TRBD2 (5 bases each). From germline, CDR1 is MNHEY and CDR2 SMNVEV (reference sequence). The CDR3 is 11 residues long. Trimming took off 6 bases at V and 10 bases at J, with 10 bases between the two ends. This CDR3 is CASSQGTEQFF. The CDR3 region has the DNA TGTGCCAGCAGCCAAGGGACCGAGCAGTTCTTC.

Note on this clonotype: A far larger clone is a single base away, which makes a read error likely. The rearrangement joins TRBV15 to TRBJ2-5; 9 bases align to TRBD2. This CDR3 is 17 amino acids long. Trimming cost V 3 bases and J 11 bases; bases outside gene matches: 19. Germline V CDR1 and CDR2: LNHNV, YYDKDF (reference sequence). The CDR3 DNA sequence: TGTGCCACCAGCAGCCGACCTCTAGCGGGAATCGGCCATGAGCAGTACTTC. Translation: CATSSRPLAGIGHEQYF.

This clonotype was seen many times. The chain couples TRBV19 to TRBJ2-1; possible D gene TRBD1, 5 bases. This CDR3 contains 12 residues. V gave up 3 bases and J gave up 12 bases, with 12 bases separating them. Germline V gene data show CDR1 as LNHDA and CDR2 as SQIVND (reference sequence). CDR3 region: CASSIGAPPQFF. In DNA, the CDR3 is TGTGCCAGTAGTATTGGGGCACCGCCGCAGTTCTTC. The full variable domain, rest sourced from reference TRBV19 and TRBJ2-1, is DGGITQSPKYLFRKEGQNVTLSCEQNLNHDAMYWYRQDPGQGLRLIYYSQIVNDFQKGDIAEGYSVSREKKESFPLTVTSAQKNPTAFYLCASSIGAPPQFFGPGTRLTVL.

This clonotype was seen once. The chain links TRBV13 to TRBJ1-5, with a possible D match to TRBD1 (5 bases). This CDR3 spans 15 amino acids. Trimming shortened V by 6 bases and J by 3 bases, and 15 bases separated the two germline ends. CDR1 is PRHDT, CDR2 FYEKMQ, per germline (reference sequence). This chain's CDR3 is CASSETRVPNQPQHF. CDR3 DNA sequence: TGTGCCAGCAGTGAAACCAGGGTACCCAATCAGCCCCAGCATTTT. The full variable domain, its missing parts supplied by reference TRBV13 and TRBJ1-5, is AAGVIQSPRHLIKEKRETATLKCYPIPRHDTVYWYQQGPGQDPQFLISFYEKMQSDKGSIPDRFSAQQFSDYHSELNMSSLELGDSALYFCASSETRVPNQPQHFGDGTRLSIL.

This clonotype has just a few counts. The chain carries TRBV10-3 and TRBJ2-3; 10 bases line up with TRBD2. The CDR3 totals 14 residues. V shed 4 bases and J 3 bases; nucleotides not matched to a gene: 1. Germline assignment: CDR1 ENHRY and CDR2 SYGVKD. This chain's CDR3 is CAISASGGTDTQYF. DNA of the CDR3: TGTGCCATCAGTGCTAGCGGGGGTACAGATACGCAGTATTTT.

CDR3 in DNA: TGTGCCAGCAGCTTATCGGCGGACAGGGCCTCCTACGAGCAGTACTTC. Residues: CASSLSADRASYEQYF. This chain joins TRBV7-9 and TRBJ2-7; 8 bases line up with TRBD1. Germline V gene lookup returns CDR1 SEHNR and CDR2 FQNEAQ (reference sequence). V gave up 2 bases and J gave up 0 bases; unmatched junction bases: 6. CDR3 size: 16 residues.

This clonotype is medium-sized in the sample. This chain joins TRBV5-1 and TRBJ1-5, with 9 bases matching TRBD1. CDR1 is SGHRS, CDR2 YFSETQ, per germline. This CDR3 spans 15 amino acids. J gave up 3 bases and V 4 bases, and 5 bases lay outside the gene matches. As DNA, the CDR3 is TGCGCCAGCAGCGAACAGGGGGCGGTCAATCAGCCCCAGCATTTT. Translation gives CASSEQGAVNQPQHF.

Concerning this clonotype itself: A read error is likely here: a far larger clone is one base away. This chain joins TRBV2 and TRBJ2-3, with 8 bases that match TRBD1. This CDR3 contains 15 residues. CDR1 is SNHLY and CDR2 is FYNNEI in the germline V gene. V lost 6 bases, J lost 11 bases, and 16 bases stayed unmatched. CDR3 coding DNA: TGTGCCAGCAGCAGAGACAGGGGACCTCAATTGATGCAGTATTTT. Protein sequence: CASSRDRGPQLMQYF.

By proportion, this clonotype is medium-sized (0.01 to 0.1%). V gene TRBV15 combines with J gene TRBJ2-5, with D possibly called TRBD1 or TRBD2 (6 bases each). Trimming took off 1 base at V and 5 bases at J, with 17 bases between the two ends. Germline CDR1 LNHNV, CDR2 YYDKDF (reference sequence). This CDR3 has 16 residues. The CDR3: CATSRGGAGVGETQYF. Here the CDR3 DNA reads TGTGCCACCAGCAGAGGCGGGGCAGGGGTGGGGGAGACCCAGTACTTC. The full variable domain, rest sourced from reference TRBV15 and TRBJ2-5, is DAMVIQNPRYQVTQFGKPVTLSCSQTLNHNVMYWYQQKSSQAPKLLFHYYDKDFNNEADTPDNFQSRRPNTSFCFLDIRSPGLGDTAMYLCATSRGGAGVGETQYFGPGTRLLVL.

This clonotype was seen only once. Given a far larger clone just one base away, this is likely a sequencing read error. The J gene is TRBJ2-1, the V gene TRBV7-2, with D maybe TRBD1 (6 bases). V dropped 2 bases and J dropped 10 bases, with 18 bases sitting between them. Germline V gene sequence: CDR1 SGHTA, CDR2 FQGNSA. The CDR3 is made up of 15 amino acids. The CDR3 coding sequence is TGTGCCAGCAGCTTAAGTCTACAGGGTGCCTACGAGCAGTTCTTC. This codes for CASSLSLQGAYEQFF.

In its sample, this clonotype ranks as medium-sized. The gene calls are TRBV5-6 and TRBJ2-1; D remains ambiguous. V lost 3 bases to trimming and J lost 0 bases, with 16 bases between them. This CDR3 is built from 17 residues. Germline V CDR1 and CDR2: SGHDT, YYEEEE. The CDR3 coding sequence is TGTGCCAGCAGCTCCAGCATAACGGGCAGCTCCTACAATGAGCAGTTCTTC. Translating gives CASSSSITGSSYNEQFF.

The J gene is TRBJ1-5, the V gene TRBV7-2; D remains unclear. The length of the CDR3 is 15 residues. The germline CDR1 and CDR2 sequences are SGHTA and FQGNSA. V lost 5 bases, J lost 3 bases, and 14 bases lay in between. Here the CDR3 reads CASSPGPIPNQPQHF. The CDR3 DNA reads TGTGCCAGCAGCCCAGGCCCCATTCCCAATCAGCCCCAGCATTTT.

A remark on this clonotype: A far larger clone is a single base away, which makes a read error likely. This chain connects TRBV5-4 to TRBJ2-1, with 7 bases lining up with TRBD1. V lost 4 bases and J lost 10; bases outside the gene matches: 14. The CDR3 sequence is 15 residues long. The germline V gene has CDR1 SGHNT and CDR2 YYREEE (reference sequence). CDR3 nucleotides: TGTGCCAGCAGCCGTGGGGACAGCAGCACCTACGAGCAGTTCTTC. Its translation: CASSRGDSSTYEQFF.

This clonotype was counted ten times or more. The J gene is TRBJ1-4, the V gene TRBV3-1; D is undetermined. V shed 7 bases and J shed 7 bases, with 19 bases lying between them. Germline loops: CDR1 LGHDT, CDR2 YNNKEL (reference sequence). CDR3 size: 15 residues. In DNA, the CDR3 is TGTGCCAGCACCAGCCGGACGCTCAGCGGTGAAAAACTGTTTTTT. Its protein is CASTSRTLSGEKLFF.

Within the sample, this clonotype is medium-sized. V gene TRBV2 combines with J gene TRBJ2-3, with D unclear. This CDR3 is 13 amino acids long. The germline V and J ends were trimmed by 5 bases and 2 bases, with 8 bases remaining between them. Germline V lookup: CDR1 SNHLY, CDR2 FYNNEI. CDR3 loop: CASSPPFTDTQYF. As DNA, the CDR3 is TGTGCCAGCAGTCCTCCTTTCACAGATACGCAGTATTTT.

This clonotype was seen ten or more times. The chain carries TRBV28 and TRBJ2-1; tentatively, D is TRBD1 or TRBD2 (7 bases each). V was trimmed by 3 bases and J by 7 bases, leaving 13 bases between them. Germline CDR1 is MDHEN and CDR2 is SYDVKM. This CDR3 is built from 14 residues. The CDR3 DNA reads TGTGCCAGCAGTTTCAGGGGGGGTCGGAATGAGCAGTTCTTC. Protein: CASSFRGGRNEQFF.

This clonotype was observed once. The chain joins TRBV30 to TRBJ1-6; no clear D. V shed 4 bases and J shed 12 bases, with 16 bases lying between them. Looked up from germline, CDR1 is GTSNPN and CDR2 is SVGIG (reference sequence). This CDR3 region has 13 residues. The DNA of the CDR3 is TGTGCCTGGATGGGCACCTTAATGGAACCCCTCCACTTT. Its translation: CAWMGTLMEPLHF.

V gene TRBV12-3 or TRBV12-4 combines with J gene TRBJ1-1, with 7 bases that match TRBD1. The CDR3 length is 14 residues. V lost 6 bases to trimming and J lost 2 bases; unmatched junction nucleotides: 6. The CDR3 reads CASRNDRANTEAFF. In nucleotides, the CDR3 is TGTGCCAGCAGAAACGACAGGGCAAACACTGAAGCTTTCTTT.

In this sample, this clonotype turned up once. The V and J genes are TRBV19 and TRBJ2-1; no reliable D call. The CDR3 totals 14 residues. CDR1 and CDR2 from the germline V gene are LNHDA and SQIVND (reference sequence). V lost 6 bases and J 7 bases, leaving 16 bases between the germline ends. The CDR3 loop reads CASSSRAPNNEQFF. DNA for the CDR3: TGTGCCAGTAGCTCGCGAGCCCCTAATAATGAGCAGTTCTTC. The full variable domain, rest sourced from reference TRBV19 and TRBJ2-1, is DGGITQSPKYLFRKEGQNVTLSCEQNLNHDAMYWYRQDPGQGLRLIYYSQIVNDFQKGDIAEGYSVSREKKESFPLTVTSAQKNPTAFYLCASSSRAPNNEQFFGPGTRLTVL.

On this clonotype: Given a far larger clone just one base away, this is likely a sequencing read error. The CDR3 spells CASKGPGRAFDEQYF. In nucleotides, the CDR3 is TGTGCCAGCAAGGGCCCCGGTAGAGCGTTCGATGAGCAGTACTTC. The V gene is TRBV28, the J gene TRBJ2-7; D not resolved. Germline V gene sequence: CDR1 MDHEN, CDR2 SYDVKM. V was trimmed by 7 bases and J by 7 bases, leaving 23 bases between them. The CDR3 extends over 15 amino acids.

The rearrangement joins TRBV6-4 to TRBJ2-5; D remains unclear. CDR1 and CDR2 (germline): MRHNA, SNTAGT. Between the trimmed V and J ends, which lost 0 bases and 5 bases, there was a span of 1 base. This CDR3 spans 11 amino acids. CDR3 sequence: CASSDSETQYF. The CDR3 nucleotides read TGTGCCAGCAGTGACTCGGAGACCCAGTACTTC.